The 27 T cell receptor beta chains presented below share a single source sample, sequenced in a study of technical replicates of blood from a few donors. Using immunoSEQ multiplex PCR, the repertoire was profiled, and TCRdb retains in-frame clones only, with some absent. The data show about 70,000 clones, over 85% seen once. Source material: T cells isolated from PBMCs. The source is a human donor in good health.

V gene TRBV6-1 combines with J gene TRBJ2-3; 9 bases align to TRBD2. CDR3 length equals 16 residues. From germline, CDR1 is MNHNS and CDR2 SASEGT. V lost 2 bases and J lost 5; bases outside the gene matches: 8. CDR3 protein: CASSEIGAGGLDTQYF. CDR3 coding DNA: TGTGCCAGCAGTGAAATTGGGGCGGGAGGGCTAGATACGCAGTATTTT.

The CDR3 reads CASSLDRFNQPQHF. As DNA, the CDR3 is TGTGCCAGCAGTCTGGACAGGTTTAATCAGCCCCAGCATTTT. The chain employs TRBV27 and TRBJ1-5, with 7 bases identical to TRBD1. The CDR3 spans 14 residues. Germline loops: CDR1 MNHEY, CDR2 SMNVEV (reference sequence). V shed 5 bases and J 4 bases; nucleotides not matched to a gene: 5.

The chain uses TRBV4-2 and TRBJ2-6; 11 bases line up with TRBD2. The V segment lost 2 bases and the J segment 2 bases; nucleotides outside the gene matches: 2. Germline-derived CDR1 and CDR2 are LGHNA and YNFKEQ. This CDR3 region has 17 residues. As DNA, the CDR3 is TGTGCCAGCAGCCAAACTAGCGGGAGTACTGGGGCCAACGTCCTGACTTTC. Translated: CASSQTSGSTGANVLTF.

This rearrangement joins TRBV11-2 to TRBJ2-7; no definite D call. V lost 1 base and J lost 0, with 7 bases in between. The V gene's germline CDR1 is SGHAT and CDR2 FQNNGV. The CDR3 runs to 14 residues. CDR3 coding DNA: TGTGCCAGCAGCTTAGGCGGAATCTCCTACGAGCAGTACTTC. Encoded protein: CASSLGGISYEQYF.

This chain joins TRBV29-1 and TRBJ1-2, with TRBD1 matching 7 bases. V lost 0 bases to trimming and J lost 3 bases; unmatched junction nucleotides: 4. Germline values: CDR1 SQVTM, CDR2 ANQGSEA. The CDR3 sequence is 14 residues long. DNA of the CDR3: TGCAGCGTTGAAGATCGCCAGGGGGACTATGGCTACACCTTC. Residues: CSVEDRQGDYGYTF.

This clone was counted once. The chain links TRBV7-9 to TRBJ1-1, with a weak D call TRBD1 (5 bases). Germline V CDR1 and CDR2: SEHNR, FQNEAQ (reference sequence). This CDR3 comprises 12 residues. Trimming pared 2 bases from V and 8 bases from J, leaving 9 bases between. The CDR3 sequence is CASSLIQAEAFF. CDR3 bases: TGTGCCAGCAGCTTAATACAGGCCGAAGCTTTCTTT. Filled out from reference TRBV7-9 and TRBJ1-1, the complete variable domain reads DTGVSQNPRHKITKRGQNVTFRCDPISEHNRLYWYRQTLGQGPEFLTYFQNEAQLEKSRLLSDRFSAERPKGSFSTLEIQRTEQGDSAMYLCASSLIQAEAFFGQGTRLTVV.

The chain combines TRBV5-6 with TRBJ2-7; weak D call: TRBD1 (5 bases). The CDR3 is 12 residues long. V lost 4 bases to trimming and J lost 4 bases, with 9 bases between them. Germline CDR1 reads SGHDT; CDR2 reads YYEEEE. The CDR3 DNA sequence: TGTGCCAGCAGCCAAACAGGTTACGAGCAGTACTTC. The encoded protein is CASSQTGYEQYF.

CDR3 nucleotide sequence: TGTGCCAGCAGTCCCAGGGTAAAGATCTACAATGAGCAGTTCTTC. Its protein is CASSPRVKIYNEQFF. This sequence joins TRBV27 and TRBJ2-1; TRBD1 is a possible D gene (5 bases). Germline lookup yields CDR1 MNHEY and CDR2 SMNVEV (reference sequence). There are 15 residues in the CDR3. Between the trimmed V and J ends, which lost 5 bases and 3 bases, there was a span of 14 bases.

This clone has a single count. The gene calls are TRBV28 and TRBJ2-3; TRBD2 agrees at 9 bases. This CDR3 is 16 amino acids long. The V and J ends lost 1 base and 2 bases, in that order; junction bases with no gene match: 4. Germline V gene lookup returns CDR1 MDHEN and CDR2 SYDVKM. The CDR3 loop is CASSLLRGLATDTQYF. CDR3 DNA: TGTGCCAGCAGTTTATTAAGGGGACTAGCCACAGATACGCAGTATTTT. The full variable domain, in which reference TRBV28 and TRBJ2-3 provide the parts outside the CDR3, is DVKVTQSSRYLVKRTGEKVFLECVQDMDHENMFWYRQDPGLGLRLIYFSYDVKMKEKGDIPEGYSVSREKKERFSLILESASTNQTSMYLCASSLLRGLATDTQYFGPGTRLTVL.

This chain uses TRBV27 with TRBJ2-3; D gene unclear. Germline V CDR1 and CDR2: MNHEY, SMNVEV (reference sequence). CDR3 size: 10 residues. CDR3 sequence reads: CPHRRNTQYF. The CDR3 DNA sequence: TGTCCTCACCGTAGAAATACGCAGTATTTT.

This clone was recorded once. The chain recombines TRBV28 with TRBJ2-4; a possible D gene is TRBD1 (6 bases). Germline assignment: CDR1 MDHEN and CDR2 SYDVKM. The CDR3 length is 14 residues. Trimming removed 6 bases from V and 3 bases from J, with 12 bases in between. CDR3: CASRPGEGKNIQYF. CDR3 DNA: TGTGCCAGCAGGCCAGGGGAAGGCAAAAACATTCAGTACTTC. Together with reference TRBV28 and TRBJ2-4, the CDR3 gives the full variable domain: DVKVTQSSRYLVKRTGEKVFLECVQDMDHENMFWYRQDPGLGLRLIYFSYDVKMKEKGDIPEGYSVSREKKERFSLILESASTNQTSMYLCASRPGEGKNIQYFGAGTRLSVL.

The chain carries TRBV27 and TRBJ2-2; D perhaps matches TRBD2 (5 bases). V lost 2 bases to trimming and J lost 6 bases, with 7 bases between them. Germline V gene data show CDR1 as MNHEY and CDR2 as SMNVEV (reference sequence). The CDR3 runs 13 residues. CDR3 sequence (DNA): TGTGCCAGCAGTTTAGGGCGGGCCGGGGAGCTGTTTTTT. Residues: CASSLGRAGELFF.

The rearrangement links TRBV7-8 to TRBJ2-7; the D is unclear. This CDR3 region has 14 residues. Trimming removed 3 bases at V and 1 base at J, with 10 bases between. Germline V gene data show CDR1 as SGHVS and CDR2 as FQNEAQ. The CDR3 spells CASSLREVSYEQYF. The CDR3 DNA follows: TGTGCCAGCAGCTTGAGAGAGGTTTCCTACGAGCAGTACTTC.

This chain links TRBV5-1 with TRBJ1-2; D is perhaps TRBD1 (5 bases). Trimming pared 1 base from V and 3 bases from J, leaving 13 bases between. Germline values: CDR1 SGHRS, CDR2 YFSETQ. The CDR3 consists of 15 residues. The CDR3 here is CASSLIGGGDYGYTF. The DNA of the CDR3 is TGCGCCAGCAGCTTGATTGGGGGGGGAGACTATGGCTACACCTTC.

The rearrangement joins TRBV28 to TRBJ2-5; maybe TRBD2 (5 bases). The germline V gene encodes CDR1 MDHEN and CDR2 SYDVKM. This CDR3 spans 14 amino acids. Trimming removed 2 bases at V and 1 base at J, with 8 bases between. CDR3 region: CASSLTGIQETQYF. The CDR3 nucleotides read TGTGCCAGCAGTTTAACCGGGATCCAAGAGACCCAGTACTTC.

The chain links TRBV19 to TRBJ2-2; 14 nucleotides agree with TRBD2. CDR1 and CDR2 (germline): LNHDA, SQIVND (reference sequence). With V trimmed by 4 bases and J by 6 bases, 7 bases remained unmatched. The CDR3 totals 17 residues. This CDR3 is CASSRRLAGGGAGELFF. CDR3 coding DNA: TGTGCCAGTAGTAGGAGACTAGCGGGAGGGGGTGCCGGGGAGCTGTTTTTT.

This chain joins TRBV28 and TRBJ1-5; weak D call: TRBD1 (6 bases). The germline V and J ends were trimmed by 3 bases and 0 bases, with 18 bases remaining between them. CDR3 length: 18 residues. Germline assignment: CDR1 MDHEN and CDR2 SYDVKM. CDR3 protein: CASSFHREEEYSNQPQHF. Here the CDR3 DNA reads TGTGCCAGCAGTTTTCACAGGGAAGAAGAGTATAGCAATCAGCCCCAGCATTTT.

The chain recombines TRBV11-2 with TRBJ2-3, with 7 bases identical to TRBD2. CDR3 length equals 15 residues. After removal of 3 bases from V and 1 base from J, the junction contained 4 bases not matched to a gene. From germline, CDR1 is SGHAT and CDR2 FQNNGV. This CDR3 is CASSFGLAGTDTQYF. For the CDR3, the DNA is TGTGCCAGCAGCTTTGGCCTAGCGGGCACAGATACGCAGTATTTT.

Here the CDR3 reads CASSLAWDSLAYEQYF. The CDR3 DNA is TGTGCCAGCAGCTTAGCGTGGGACAGTCTTGCCTACGAGCAGTACTTC. The chain is built from TRBV11-3 and TRBJ2-7; 7 nucleotides match TRBD1. V gave up 1 base and J gave up 2 bases; unmatched junction bases: 8. Per germline, CDR1 SGHNT and CDR2 YENEEA. The CDR3 has 16 amino acids.

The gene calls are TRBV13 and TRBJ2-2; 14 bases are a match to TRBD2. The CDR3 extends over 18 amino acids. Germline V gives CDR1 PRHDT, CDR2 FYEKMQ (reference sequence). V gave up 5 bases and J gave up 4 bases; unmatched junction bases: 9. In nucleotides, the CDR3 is TGTGCCAGCAGCCTTGGACTAGCGGGAGGACCGGGCACCGGGGAGCTGTTTTTT. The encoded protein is CASSLGLAGGPGTGELFF.

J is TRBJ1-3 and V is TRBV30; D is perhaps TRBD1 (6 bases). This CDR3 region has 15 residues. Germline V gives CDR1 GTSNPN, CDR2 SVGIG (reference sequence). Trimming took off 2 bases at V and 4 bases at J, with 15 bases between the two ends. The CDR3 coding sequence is TGTGCCTGGAGTATCTCCCACACAGGGGGAAACACCATATATTTT. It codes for CAWSISHTGGNTIYF. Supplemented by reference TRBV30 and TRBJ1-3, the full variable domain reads SQTIHQWPATLVQPVGSPLSLECTVEGTSNPNLYWYRQAAGRGLQLLFYSVGIGQISSEVPQNLSASRPQDRQFILSSKKLLLSDSGFYLCAWSISHTGGNTIYFGEGSWLTVV.

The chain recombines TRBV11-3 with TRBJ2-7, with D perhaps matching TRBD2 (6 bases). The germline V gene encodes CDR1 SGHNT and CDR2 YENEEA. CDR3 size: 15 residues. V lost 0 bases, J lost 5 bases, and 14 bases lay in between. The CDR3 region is CASSLDLGGWDEQYF. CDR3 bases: TGTGCCAGCAGCTTAGATCTCGGAGGGTGGGACGAGCAGTACTTC.

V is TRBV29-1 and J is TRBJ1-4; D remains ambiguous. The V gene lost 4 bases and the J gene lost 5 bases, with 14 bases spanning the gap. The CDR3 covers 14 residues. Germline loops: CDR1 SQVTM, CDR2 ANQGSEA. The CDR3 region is CSVVRGGMNEKLFF. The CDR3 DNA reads TGCAGCGTTGTACGGGGTGGGATGAATGAAAAACTGTTTTTT. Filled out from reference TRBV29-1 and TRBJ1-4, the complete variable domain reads SAVISQKPSRDICQRGTSLTIQCQVDSQVTMMFWYRQQPGQSLTLIATANQGSEATYESGFVIDKFPISRPNLTFSTLTVSNMSPEDSSIYLCSVVRGGMNEKLFFGSGTQLSVL.

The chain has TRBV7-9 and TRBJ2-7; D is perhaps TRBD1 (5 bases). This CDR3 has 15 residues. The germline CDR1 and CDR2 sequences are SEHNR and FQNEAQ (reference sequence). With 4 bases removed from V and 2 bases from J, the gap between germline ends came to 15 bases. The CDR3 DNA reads TGTGCCAGCAGCTCCGCTTGGGGCGGCGCCTACGAGCAGTACTTC. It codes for CASSSAWGGAYEQYF. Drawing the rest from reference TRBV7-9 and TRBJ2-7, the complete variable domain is DTGVSQNPRHKITKRGQNVTFRCDPISEHNRLYWYRQTLGQGPEFLTYFQNEAQLEKSRLLSDRFSAERPKGSFSTLEIQRTEQGDSAMYLCASSSAWGGAYEQYFGPGTRLTVT.

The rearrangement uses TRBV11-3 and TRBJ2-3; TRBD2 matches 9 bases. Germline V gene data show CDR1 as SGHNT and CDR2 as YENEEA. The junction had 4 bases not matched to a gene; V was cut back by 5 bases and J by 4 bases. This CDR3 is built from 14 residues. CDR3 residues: CASSPGLASDTQYF. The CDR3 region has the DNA TGTGCCAGCAGCCCGGGACTAGCTTCAGATACGCAGTATTTT.

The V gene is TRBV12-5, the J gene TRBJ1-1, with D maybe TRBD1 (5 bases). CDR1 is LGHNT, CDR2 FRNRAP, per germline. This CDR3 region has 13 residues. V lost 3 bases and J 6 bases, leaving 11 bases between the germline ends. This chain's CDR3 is CASGLGDTSEAFF. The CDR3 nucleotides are TGTGCTAGTGGTTTAGGGGATACGTCTGAAGCTTTCTTT.

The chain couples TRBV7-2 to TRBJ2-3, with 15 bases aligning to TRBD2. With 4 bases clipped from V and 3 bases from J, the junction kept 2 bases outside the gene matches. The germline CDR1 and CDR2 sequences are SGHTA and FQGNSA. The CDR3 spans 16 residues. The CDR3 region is CASSYGLAGGTDTQYF. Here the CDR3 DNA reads TGTGCCAGCAGCTACGGACTAGCGGGAGGGACAGATACGCAGTATTTT.